This entry lists 25 T cell receptor beta chains sequenced from one sample in a study of shared clonotypes between healthy human individuals. Only in-frame clones appear in the TCRdb table, and some are missing; sequencing was by immunoSEQ multiplex PCR. The sample shows some 1.1 million clones, about 80% of them seen only once. Sample: memory CD4+ T cells from PBMCs. Regarding subset: CD45RA-negative fraction. These receptors were obtained from a man between 18 and 29 years old in good health. Some clones in this sample may be carry-over from other donors' samples.

For this clone: The sample has other DNA sequences that encode this CDR3 too. The chain is built from TRBV9 and TRBJ2-6; D call uncertain. The length of the CDR3 is 15 residues. Germline lookup yields CDR1 SGDLS and CDR2 YYNGEE. Between the trimmed V and J ends, which lost 0 bases and 2 bases, there was a span of 6 bases. DNA of the CDR3: TGTGCCAGCAGCGTAGGTGGGGCTGGGGCCAACGTCCTGACTTTC. Translated: CASSVGGAGANVLTF.

CDR3 bases: TGTGCCAGCAGCGTAGACACCGGGGAGACCCAGTACTTC. Its translation: CASSVDTGETQYF. This rearrangement joins TRBV9 to TRBJ2-5; D gene unclear. CDR1 and CDR2 (germline): SGDLS, YYNGEE. The CDR3 is made up of 13 amino acids. V was cut by 0 bases and J by 5 bases, with 8 bases left in between.

The chain uses TRBV2 and TRBJ2-1, with a weak D call TRBD2 (6 bases). CDR3 size: 13 residues. V gave up 3 bases and J gave up 15 bases, with 18 bases separating them. The germline gives CDR1 SNHLY, CDR2 FYNNEI. This CDR3 reads CASSENSSGRGFF. CDR3 DNA: TGTGCCAGCAGTGAGAATAGTTCAGGGCGGGGGTTCTTC.

The genes are TRBV7-7 and TRBJ2-7; 10 positions agree with TRBD1. CDR3 length: 15 residues. Unmatched junction bases numbered 7, after V lost 2 bases and J lost 6 bases. CDR1 SSHAT and CDR2 FNYEAQ come from the germline V gene (reference sequence). The CDR3 region is CASSLNTGQGGEQYF. CDR3 DNA sequence: TGTGCCAGCAGCTTAAACACAGGACAGGGGGGCGAGCAGTACTTC.

CDR3 nucleotides: TGTGCCAGCAGCCCCCGACAGGGGCCCGGCAGCGTGGGGAATGAGCAGTTCTTC. Encoded protein: CASSPRQGPGSVGNEQFF. The chain is built from TRBV9 and TRBJ2-1; TRBD1 agrees at 8 bases. Germline values: CDR1 SGDLS, CDR2 YYNGEE. Unmatched junction bases numbered 19, after V lost 4 bases and J lost 7 bases. This CDR3 spans 18 amino acids. Variable domain in full (rest from reference TRBV9 and TRBJ2-1): DSGVTQTPKHLITATGQRVTLRCSPRSGDLSVYWYQQSLDQGLQFLIQYYNGEERAKGNILERFSAQQFPDLHSELNLSSLELGDSALYFCASSPRQGPGSVGNEQFFGPGTRLTVL.

The chain carries TRBV27 and TRBJ1-4; the D gene is possibly TRBD1 (6 bases). V was clipped by 5 bases and J by 5 bases, with 15 bases between them. Germline CDR1 MNHEY, CDR2 SMNVEV (reference sequence). The CDR3 is 15 residues long. CDR3 coding DNA: TGTGCCAGCAGTGCCCGGACAGCTTTCAATGAAAAACTGTTTTTT. Amino acid sequence: CASSARTAFNEKLFF.

The rearrangement links TRBV28 to TRBJ2-1; 9 bases line up with TRBD2. The CDR3 has 11 residues. CDR1 is MDHEN and CDR2 is SYDVKM in the germline V gene. The ends lost 6 bases at V and 14 bases at J; junction bases unmatched: 5. CDR3 residues: CASSLQREEFF. In nucleotides, the CDR3 is TGTGCCAGCAGCCTTCAGCGGGAGGAGTTCTTC.

The genes are TRBV12-2 and TRBJ2-3. TRBV12-2 is flagged as a pseudogene. The CDR3 spans 17 residues. The CDR3 nucleotides read TGTGCAAGTCGCTTAGTTCCCGGGCAAAGTCCCACAGATACGCAGTATTTT. Its translation: CASRLVPGQSPTDTQYF.

In this sample, this clone turned up once. The chain links TRBV6-6 to TRBJ2-5, with TRBD2 as a possible D gene (7 bases). This CDR3 is built from 15 residues. The V gene lost 6 bases and the J gene lost 2 bases, with 16 bases spanning the gap. Germline V gene lookup returns CDR1 MNHNY and CDR2 SVGAGI (reference sequence). CDR3 nucleotide sequence: TGTGCCAGCAGCAAAGGGGGGGCGCGACAAGAGACCCAGTACTTC. This sequence encodes CASSKGGARQETQYF.

V and J are TRBV5-4 and TRBJ2-1; the match to TRBD2 covers 9 bases. Germline V gives CDR1 SGHNT, CDR2 YYREEE (reference sequence). CDR3 length: 14 residues. With 7 bases clipped from V and 3 bases from J, the junction kept 5 bases outside the gene matches. The CDR3 DNA reads TGTGCCAGCGCCCTGACTAGCGGCTACAATGAGCAGTTCTTC. Translating it yields CASALTSGYNEQFF.

This clone was counted between two and nine times. This chain uses TRBV5-6 with TRBJ2-7, with TRBD1 matching over 8 bases. V shed 3 bases, J shed 4 bases, and the junction held 3 bases outside the gene matches. The germline V gene encodes CDR1 SGHDT and CDR2 YYEEEE. This CDR3 has 13 residues. Here the CDR3 reads CASSSTGAYEQYF. The CDR3 coding sequence is TGTGCCAGCAGCTCGACAGGGGCTTACGAGCAGTACTTC. The complete variable domain, with remaining parts taken from reference TRBV5-6 and TRBJ2-7, reads DAGVTQSPTHLIKTRGQQVTLRCSPKSGHDTVSWYQQALGQGPQFIFQYYEEEERQRGNFPDRFSGHQFPNYSSELNVNALLLGDSALYLCASSSTGAYEQYFGPGTRLTVT.

The V and J genes are TRBV5-1 and TRBJ2-7, with 9 bases matching TRBD1. Germline CDR1 SGHRS, CDR2 YFSETQ. This CDR3 is built from 14 residues. V lost 4 bases to trimming and J lost 4 bases; unmatched junction nucleotides: 6. The CDR3 region has the DNA TGCGCCAGCAGCGTCCGGGACAGGGCTTACGAGCAGTACTTC. This codes for CASSVRDRAYEQYF.

The DNA for the CDR3 is TGTGCCAGCAGGATGACAGGCCCGAATAGCAATCAGCCCCAGCATTTT. Its translation: CASRMTGPNSNQPQHF. This chain joins TRBV27 and TRBJ1-5; D possibly corresponds to TRBD1 (6 bases). This CDR3 region has 16 residues. From germline, CDR1 is MNHEY and CDR2 SMNVEV (reference sequence). The V gene lost 6 bases and the J gene lost 0 bases, with 15 bases spanning the gap.

The gene calls are TRBV29-1 and TRBJ1-4; TRBD1 matches 8 bases. The J segment lost 6 bases and the V segment lost 6 bases, leaving 6 bases of the junction unmatched. The CDR3 runs to 13 residues. The V gene's germline CDR1 is SQVTM and CDR2 ANQGSEA. The CDR3 coding sequence is TGCAGCGTCACAGGGGGTGGTGATGAAAAACTGTTTTTT. This encodes CSVTGGGDEKLFF.

Remarks on this clone: The sample holds other DNA sequences that translate to the same CDR3. The chain couples TRBV29-1 to TRBJ2-2, with 10 bases lining up with TRBD1. CDR1 and CDR2 (germline): SQVTM, ANQGSEA. The CDR3 is 14 residues long. The trim removed 3 bases at V and 5 bases at J, leaving 3 bases unmatched. The CDR3 nucleotides read TGCAGCGTTGAGGGACAGGGGAGAACCGGGGAGCTGTTTTTT. It codes for CSVEGQGRTGELFF.

V is TRBV10-3 and J is TRBJ2-1; 9 nucleotides match TRBD1. The germline CDR1 and CDR2 sequences are ENHRY and SYGVKD. V shed 6 bases, J shed 5 bases, and the junction held 8 bases outside the gene matches. This CDR3 is built from 15 residues. The CDR3 loop reads CAISSTGGIHNEQFF. The CDR3 DNA reads TGTGCCATCAGCAGCACAGGGGGCATCCACAATGAGCAGTTCTTC.

The gene calls are TRBV28 and TRBJ1-5; D possibly corresponds to TRBD1 (5 bases). The V end was cut by 7 bases, the J end by 1 base, with 8 bases between. This CDR3 spans 13 amino acids. Germline CDR1 MDHEN, CDR2 SYDVKM. CDR3 sequence (DNA): TGTGCCAGCAATTGGGGGAGCAATCAGCCCCAGCATTTT. This translates into CASNWGSNQPQHF.

The V gene is TRBV5-5, the J gene TRBJ2-7; D is unresolved. The germline V gene encodes CDR1 SGHKS and CDR2 YYEKEE (reference sequence). The ends were cut back, 3 bases at V and 6 bases at J, with 13 bases in the middle. The CDR3 runs to 13 residues. CDR3 in amino acids: CASSWNRDVEQYF. The CDR3 nucleotides are TGTGCCAGCAGCTGGAACAGAGACGTCGAGCAGTACTTC.

The rearrangement uses TRBV5-1 and TRBJ2-5, with 14 positions matching TRBD2. Unmatched junction bases numbered 7, after V lost 5 bases and J lost 4 bases. CDR1 SGHRS and CDR2 YFSETQ come from the germline V gene. The CDR3 contains 16 residues. For the CDR3, the DNA is TGCGCCAGCAGTTACGCCGGGACTAGCGGGAGAGAGACCCAGTACTTC. Protein: CASSYAGTSGRETQYF.

This sequence joins TRBV7-2 and TRBJ1-1; D unclear. V was cut by 1 base and J by 3 bases, with 9 bases left in between. The CDR3 loop spans 14 amino acids. CDR1 is SGHTA and CDR2 is FQGNSA in the germline V gene. The CDR3 here is CASSLGESYTEAFF. The CDR3 coding sequence is TGTGCCAGCAGCTTAGGGGAATCCTACACTGAAGCTTTCTTT.

This clone turned up a few times. The V call is TRBV28, the J call TRBJ1-5; D not resolved. CDR1 MDHEN and CDR2 SYDVKM come from the germline V gene. The CDR3 length is 12 residues. V dropped 3 bases and J dropped 6 bases, with 6 bases sitting between them. The CDR3 DNA reads TGTGCCAGCAGTTTTGCCGCTCAGCCCCAGCATTTT. It translates to CASSFAAQPQHF.

The CDR3, as DNA: TGTGCCAGCAGTGGGGACAGGGATCAGCCCCAGCATTTT. It translates to CASSGDRDQPQHF. V gene TRBV2 combines with J gene TRBJ1-5; TRBD1 aligns across 9 bases. The length of the CDR3 is 13 residues. V was pared by 4 bases and J by 5 bases, with 0 bases of the junction left unmatched. Germline values: CDR1 SNHLY, CDR2 FYNNEI. Supplemented by reference TRBV2 and TRBJ1-5, the full variable domain reads EPEVTQTPSHQVTQMGQEVILRCVPISNHLYFYWYRQILGQKVEFLVSFYNNEISEKSEIFDDQFSVERPDGSNFTLKIRSTKLEDSAMYFCASSGDRDQPQHFGDGTRLSIL.

Worth noting for this clone: Other nucleotide sequences from this sample produce the same CDR3. CDR3 nucleotide sequence: TGTGCCAGCAGGGGGGGGAGCTCCTACGAGCAGTACTTC. Encoded protein: CASRGGSSYEQYF. V gene TRBV6-5 combines with J gene TRBJ2-7; TRBD2 agrees at 7 bases. The CDR3 is 13 amino acids. With 6 bases clipped from V and 0 bases from J, the junction kept 2 bases outside the gene matches. Germline V gives CDR1 MNHEY, CDR2 SVGAGI.

V usage is TRBV7-2 and J usage is TRBJ2-4, with D unresolved. The CDR3 runs 15 residues. The V gene's germline CDR1 is SGHTA and CDR2 FQGNSA. The V end was cut by 5 bases, the J end by 7 bases, with 18 bases between. CDR3 nucleotides: TGTGCCAGCAGCACCCCACGTGATGGAAGGAACATTCAGTACTTC. Translating gives CASSTPRDGRNIQYF.

The chain uses TRBV5-1 and TRBJ2-5; D may be TRBD2 (5 bases). CDR3 length: 14 residues. Germline V CDR1 and CDR2: SGHRS, YFSETQ. Between the trimmed V and J ends, which lost 2 bases and 5 bases, there was a span of 13 bases. The CDR3 coding sequence is TGCGCCAGCAGCTTTCTTCGAGGGAGTGAGACCCAGTACTTC. Amino acids: CASSFLRGSETQYF.